This TCR beta chain emerged from a study of CD8+ T cells in alopecia areata. Study details: Treated patients received severity scores based on the percentage of scalp area affected.

A remark on this clone: Its target is unknown.

Germline CDR1 is SQVTM and CDR2 is ANQGSEA. V lost 6 bases and J lost 4, with 16 bases in between. CDR3 size: 13 residues. General observations from the study: Resident alphabeta T-cell populations of normal skin are likewise subject to sequencing in scalp samples. Many expanded lesional clones stayed in scalp and blood while on tofacitinib.

Treatment defined: oral pan-JAK inhibitor, 5-10 mg twice daily. Sorting of CD4+ and CD8+ T cells was performed on PBMCs. It was cDNA, reverse transcribed from extracted RNA, that served as the sequencing template. Method: immunoSEQ multiplex PCR; TCRdb's copy keeps in-frame clones and lacks some. The sample lists more than 100,000 clones; about 50% were seen once. Sequencing was performed on CD4+ T cells sorted from blood, taken at week 4, from a patient treated with tofacitinib. This clonotype was obtained from a human donor with alopecia areata. V usage is TRBV29-1 and J usage is TRBJ2-7; TRBD1 might be the D (5 bases). The CDR3 protein is CSVREGVEYEQYF. CDR3 coding DNA: TGCAGCGTAAGGGAAGGGGTGGAGTACGAGCAGTACTTC.